This T cell receptor (beta chain) was sequenced during a study of read filtering for tumor transcriptome and immune sequencing. Study in general: IR-seq gave about 3.5 to 10.27 million TCR reads per sample; RNA-seq gave roughly 75 to 1,400.

The V and J ends lost 5 bases and 0 bases, in that order; junction bases with no gene match: 9. CDR1 and CDR2 (germline): SEHNR, FQNEAQ (reference sequence). The CDR3 is 17 residues long. The study, taken as a whole, reports: Even smaller IR-seq throughput identified most shared clonotypes.

This clonotype was seen repeatedly, ten times or more. Antigen: not known. Molecular barcoded adaptors covering alpha/delta and beta/gamma chains were used on about 390 ng RNA. TCRdb used MiXCR to reprocess the reads, holding one entry per CDR3 protein. Among 46,000 or so distinct CDR3 sequences listed, roughly 18% were seen once. The genes are TRBV7-9 and TRBJ2-3; 9 bases are shared with TRBD2. The TCR originated in a donor at least 40 years old with multiple myeloma. Sequenced: a population of CD138-negative cells sorted from bone marrow. In DNA form, the CDR3 reads TGTGCCAGCAGCCAAAGACTAGCGGTATATAGCACAGATACGCAGTATTTT. Protein: CASSQRLAVYSTDTQYF.